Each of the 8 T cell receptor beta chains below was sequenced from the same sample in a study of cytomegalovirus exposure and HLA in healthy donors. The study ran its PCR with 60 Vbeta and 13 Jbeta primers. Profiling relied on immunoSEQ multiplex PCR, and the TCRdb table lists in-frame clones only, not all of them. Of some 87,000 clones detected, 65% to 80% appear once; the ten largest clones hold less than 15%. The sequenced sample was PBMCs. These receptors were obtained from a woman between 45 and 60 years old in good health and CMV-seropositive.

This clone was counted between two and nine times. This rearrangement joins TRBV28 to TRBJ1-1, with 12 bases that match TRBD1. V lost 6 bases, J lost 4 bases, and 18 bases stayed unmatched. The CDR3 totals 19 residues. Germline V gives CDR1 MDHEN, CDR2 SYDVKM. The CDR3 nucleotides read TGTGCCAGCAGGTTGGGACAGGGGGCTCGTTTAAAAGGGGGCACTGAAGCTTTCTTT. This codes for CASRLGQGARLKGGTEAFF.

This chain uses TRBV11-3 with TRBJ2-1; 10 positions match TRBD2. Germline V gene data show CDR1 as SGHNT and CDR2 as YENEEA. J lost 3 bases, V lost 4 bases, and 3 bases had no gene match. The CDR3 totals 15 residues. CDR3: CASSSGLADYNEQFF. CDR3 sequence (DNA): TGTGCCAGCAGCTCAGGACTAGCGGACTACAATGAGCAGTTCTTC.

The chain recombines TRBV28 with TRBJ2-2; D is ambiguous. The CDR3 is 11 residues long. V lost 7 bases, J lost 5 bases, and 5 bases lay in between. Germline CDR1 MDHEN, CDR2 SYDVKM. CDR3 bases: TGTGCCAGCACCTTAACCGGGGAGCTGTTTTTT. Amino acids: CASTLTGELFF.

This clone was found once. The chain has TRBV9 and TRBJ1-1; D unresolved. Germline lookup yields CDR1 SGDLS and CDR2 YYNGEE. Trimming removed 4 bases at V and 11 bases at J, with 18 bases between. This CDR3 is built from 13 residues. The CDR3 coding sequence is TGTGCCAGCAGCCTACGAATCAGGCCCGGTGCTTTCTTT. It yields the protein CASSLRIRPGAFF.

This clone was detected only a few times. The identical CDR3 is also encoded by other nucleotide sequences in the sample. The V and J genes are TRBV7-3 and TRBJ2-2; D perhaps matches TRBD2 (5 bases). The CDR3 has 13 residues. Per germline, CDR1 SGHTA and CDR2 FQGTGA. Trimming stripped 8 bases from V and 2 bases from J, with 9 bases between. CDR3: CASGRLNTGELFF. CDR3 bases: TGTGCCAGCGGGAGACTCAACACCGGGGAGCTGTTTTTT.

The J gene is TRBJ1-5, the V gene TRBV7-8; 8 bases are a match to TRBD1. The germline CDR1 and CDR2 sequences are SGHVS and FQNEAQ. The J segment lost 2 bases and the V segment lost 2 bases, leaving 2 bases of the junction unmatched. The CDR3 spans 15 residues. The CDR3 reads CASSLKGQGNQPQHF. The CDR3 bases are TGTGCCAGCAGCTTAAAGGGACAGGGCAATCAGCCCCAGCATTTT.

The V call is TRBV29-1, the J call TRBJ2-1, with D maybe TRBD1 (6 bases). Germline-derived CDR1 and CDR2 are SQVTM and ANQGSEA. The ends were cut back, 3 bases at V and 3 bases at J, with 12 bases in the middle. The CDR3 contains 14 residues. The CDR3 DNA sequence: TGCAGCGTTGATCGGCAGGACAGCTACAATGAGCAGTTCTTC. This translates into CSVDRQDSYNEQFF.

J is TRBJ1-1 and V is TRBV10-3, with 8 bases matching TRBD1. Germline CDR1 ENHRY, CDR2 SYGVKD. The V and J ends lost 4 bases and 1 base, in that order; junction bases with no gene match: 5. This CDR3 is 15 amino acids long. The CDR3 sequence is CAISGGTGSNTEAFF. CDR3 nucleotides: TGTGCCATCAGTGGGGGGACAGGATCGAACACTGAAGCTTTCTTT.